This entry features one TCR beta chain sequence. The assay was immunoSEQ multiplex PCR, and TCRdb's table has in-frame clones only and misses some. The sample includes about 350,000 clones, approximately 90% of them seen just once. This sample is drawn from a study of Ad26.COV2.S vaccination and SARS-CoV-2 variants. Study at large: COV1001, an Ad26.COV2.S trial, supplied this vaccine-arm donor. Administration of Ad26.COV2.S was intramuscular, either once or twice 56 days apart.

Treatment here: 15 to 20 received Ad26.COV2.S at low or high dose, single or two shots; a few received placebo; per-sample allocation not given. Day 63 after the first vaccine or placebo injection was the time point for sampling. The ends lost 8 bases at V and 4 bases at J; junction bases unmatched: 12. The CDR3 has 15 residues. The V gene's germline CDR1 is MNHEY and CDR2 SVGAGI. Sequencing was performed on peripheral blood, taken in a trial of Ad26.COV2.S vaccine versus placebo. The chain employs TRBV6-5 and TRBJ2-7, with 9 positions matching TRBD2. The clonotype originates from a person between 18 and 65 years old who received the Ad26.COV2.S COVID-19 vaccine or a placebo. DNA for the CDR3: TGTGCCAGCGCGTCAAAGAATAGCGGGAGATACGAGCAGTACTTC. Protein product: CASASKNSGRYEQYF.